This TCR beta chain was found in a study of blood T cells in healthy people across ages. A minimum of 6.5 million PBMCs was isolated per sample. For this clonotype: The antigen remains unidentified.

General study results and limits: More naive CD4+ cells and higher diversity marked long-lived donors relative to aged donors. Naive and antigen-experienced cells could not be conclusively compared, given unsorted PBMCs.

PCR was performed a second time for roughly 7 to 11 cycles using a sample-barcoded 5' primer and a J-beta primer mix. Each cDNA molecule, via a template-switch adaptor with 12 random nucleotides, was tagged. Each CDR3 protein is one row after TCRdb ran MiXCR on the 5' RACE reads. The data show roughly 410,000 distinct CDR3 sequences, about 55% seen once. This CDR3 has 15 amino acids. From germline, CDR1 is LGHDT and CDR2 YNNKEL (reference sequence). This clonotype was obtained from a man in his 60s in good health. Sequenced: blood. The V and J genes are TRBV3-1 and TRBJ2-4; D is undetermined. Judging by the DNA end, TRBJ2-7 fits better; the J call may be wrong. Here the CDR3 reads CASSQVVSRTYEQYF. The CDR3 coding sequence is TGTGCCAGCAGCCAAGTTGTTAGTCGAACCTACGAGCAGTACTTC.